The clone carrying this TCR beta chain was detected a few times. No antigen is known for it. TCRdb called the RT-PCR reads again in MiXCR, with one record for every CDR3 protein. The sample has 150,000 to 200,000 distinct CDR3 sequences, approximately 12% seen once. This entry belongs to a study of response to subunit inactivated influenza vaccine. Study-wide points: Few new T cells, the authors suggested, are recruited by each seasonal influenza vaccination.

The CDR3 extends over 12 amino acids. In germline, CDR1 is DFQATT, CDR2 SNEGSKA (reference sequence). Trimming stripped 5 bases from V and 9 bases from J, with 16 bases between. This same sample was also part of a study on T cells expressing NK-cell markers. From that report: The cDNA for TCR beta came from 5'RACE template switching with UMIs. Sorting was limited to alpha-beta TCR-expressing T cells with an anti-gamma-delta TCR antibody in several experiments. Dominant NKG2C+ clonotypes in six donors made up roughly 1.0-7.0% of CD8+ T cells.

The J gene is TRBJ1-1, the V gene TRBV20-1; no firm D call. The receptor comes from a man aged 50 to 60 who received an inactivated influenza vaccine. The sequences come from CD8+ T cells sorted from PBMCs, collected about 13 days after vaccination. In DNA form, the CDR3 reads TGCAGTGCTCCACCCACCCTCAGCCAAGCTTTCTTT. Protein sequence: CSAPPTLSQAFF.